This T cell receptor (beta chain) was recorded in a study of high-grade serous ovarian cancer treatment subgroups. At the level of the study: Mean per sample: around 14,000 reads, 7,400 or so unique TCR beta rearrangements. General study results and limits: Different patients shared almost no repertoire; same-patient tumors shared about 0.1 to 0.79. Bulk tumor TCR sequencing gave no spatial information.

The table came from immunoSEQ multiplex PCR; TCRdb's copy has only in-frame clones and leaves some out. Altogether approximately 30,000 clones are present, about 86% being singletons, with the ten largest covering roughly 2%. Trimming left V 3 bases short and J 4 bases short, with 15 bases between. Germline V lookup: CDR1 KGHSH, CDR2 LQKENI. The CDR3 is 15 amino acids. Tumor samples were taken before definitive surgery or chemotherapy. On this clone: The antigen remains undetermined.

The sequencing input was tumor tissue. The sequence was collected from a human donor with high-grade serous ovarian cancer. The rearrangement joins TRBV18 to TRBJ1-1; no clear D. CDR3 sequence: CASSPRGDGVTEAFF. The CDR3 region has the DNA TGTGCCAGCTCACCGCGTGGGGATGGGGTCACTGAAGCTTTCTTT.